Below are 2 T cell receptor beta chains sequenced from a single sample in a study of T cells after yellow fever vaccination. TCRdb processed the 5' RACE reads anew with MiXCR; each CDR3 protein has one entry. The repertoire has hundreds of thousands of distinct CDR3 sequences, under 15% of them found once; the top ten carry approximately 3.4%. The material sequenced was CD4+ T cells sorted from PBMCs, taken 15 days after the yellow fever booster vaccination. The receptors were sampled from a man aged 18 to 29 who received the YFV17D yellow fever vaccine.

In this sample, this clonotype turned up a few times. The V gene is TRBV7-7, the J gene TRBJ2-2, with 8 bases identical to TRBD2. The V gene's germline CDR1 is SSHAT and CDR2 FNYEAQ (reference sequence). This CDR3 region has 16 residues. Trimming cost V 3 bases and J 1 base; bases outside gene matches: 4. In DNA form, the CDR3 reads TGTGCCAGCAGCTTGTCTGCGGGGGGGAACACCGGGGAGCTGTTTTTT. It translates to CASSLSAGGNTGELFF.

The J gene is TRBJ2-1, the V gene TRBV7-9; 12 bases fit TRBD2. CDR1 and CDR2 (germline): SEHNR, FQNEAQ (reference sequence). The CDR3 is 13 residues long. The trim removed 11 bases at V and 8 bases at J, leaving 7 bases unmatched. DNA for the CDR3: TGTGCCCTGACTAGCGGGGGAGTCGATGAGCAGTTCTTC. This gives the protein CALTSGGVDEQFF.